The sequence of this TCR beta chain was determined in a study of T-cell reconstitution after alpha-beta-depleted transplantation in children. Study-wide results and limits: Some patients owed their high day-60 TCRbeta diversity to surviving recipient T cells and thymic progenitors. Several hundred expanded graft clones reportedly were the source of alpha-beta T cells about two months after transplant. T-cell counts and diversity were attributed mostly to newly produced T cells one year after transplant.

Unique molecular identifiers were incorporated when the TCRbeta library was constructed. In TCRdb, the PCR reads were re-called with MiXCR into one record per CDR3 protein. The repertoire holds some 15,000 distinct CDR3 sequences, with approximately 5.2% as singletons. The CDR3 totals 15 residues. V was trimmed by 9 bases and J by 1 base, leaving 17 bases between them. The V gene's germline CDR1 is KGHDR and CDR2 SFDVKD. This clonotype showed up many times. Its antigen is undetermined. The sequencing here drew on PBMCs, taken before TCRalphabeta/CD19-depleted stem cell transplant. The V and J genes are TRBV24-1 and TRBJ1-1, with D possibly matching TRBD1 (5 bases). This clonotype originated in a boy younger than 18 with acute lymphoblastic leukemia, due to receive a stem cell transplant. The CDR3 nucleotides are TGTGCCACCCGTAGCCGAGGGACGAGGAACACTGAAGCTTTCTTT. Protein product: CATRSRGTRNTEAFF.